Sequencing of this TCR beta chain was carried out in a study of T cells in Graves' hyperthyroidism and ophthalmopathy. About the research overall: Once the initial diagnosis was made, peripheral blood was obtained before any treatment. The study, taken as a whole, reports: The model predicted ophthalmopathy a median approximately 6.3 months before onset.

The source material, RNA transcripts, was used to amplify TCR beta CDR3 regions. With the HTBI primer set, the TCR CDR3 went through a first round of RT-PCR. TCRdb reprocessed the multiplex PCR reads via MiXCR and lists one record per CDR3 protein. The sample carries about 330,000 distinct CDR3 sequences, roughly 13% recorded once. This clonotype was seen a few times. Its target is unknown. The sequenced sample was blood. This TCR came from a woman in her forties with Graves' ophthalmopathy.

This CDR3 reads CASSSEGLAKNIQYF. For the CDR3, the DNA is TGTGCCAGCAGTAGCGAGGGGTTAGCCAAAAACATTCAGTACTTC. V and J are TRBV7-9 and TRBJ2-4; D may be TRBD1 or TRBD2 (5 bases each). The CDR3 loop spans 15 amino acids. The germline V gene encodes CDR1 SEHNR and CDR2 FQNEAQ (reference sequence). V dropped 6 bases and J dropped 0 bases, with 12 bases sitting between them.